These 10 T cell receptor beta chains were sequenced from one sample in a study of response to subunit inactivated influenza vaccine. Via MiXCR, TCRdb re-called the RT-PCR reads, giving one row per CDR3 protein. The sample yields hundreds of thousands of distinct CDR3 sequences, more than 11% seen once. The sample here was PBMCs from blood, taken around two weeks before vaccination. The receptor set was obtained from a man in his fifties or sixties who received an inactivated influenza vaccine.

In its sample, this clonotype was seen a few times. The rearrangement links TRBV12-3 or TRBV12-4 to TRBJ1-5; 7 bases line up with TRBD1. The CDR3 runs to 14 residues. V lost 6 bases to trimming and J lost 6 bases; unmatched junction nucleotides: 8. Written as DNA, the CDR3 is TGTGCCAGCAGGTCAGGGGGTCGGGGTCAGCCCCAGCATTTT. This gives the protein CASRSGGRGQPQHF.

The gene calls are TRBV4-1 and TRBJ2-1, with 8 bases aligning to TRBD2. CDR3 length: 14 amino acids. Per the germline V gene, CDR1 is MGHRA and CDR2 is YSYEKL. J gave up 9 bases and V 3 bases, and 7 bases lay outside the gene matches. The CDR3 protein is CASSQGLGDGEQFF. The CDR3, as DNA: TGCGCCAGCAGCCAGGGACTAGGAGACGGTGAGCAGTTCTTC.

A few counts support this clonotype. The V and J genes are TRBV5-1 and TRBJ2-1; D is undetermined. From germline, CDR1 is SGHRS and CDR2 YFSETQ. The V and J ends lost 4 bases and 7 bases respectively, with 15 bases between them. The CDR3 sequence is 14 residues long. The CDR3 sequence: CASSEIGPVNEQFF. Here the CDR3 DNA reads TGCGCCAGCAGCGAAATAGGGCCTGTTAATGAGCAGTTCTTC.

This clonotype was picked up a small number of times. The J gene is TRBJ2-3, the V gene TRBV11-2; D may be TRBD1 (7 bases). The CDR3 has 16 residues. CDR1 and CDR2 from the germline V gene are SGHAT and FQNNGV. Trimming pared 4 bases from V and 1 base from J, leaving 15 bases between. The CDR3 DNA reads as TGTGCCAGCAGCTCCTACAGGGGAGGAGGCACAGATACGCAGTATTTT. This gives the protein CASSSYRGGGTDTQYF.

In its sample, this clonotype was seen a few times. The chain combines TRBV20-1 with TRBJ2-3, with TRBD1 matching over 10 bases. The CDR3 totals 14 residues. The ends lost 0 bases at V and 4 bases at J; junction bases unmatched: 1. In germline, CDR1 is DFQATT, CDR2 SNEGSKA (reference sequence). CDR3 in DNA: TGCAGTGCTAGAGAGGGACAGGGGCCAGATACGCAGTATTTT. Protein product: CSAREGQGPDTQYF.

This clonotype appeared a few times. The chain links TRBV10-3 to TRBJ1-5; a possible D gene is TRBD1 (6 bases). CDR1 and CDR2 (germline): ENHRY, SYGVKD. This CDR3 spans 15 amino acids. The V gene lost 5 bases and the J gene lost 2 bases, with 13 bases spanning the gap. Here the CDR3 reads CAISQQGPGNQPQHF. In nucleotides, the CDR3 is TGTGCCATCAGTCAACAGGGTCCGGGCAATCAGCCCCAGCATTTT.

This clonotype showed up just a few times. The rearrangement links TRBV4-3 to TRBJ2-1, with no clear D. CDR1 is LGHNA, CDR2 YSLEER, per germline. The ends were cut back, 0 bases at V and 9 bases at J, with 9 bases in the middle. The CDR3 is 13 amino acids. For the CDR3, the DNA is TGCGCCAGCAGCCAAGAGGTGCTGGGTGAGCAGTTCTTC. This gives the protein CASSQEVLGEQFF.

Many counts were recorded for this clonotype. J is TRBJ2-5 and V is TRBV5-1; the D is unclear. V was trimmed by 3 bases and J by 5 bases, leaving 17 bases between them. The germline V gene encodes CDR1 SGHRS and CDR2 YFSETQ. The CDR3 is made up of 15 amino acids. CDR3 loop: CASSSSGDRWETQYF. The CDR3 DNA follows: TGCGCCAGCAGCTCGTCCGGCGACCGGTGGGAGACCCAGTACTTC.

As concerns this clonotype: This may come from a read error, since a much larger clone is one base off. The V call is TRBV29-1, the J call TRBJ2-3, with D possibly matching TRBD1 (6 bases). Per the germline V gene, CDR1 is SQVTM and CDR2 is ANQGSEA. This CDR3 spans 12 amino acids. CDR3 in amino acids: CSVDQGPDTQDF. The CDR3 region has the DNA TGCAGCGTTGATCAGGGGCCAGATACGCAGGATTTT.

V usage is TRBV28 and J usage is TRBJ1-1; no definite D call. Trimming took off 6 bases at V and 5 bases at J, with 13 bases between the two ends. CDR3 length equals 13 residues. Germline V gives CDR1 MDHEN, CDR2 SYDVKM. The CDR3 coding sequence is TGTGCCAGCAGCAAAACGACGGGTACTGAAGCTTTCTTT. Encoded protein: CASSKTTGTEAFF.